This passage covers 19 T cell receptor beta chains from one sample sequenced in a study of CD8 T cells in ankylosing spondylitis. TCRdb fed the 5' RACE reads into MiXCR, producing one record per CDR3 protein. The data contain about 140,000 distinct CDR3 sequences, around 7.9% of them singletons. Sequenced material: blood, either unsorted or a sorted T cell fraction (not recorded which). The origin of the receptors is a female donor with ankylosing spondylitis or in good health (not recorded which).

This clonotype was found many times. The genes are TRBV20-1 and TRBJ2-2, with a possible D match to TRBD2 (5 bases). V gave up 3 bases and J gave up 4 bases, with 15 bases separating them. The V gene's germline CDR1 is DFQATT and CDR2 SNEGSKA (reference sequence). The CDR3 extends over 15 amino acids. The CDR3 DNA is TGCAGTGCTAGCCCTCAGTGGAGGAGCACCGGGGAGCTGTTTTTT. Its translation is CSASPQWRSTGELFF.

The table lists this clonotype with many counts. This chain links TRBV20-1 with TRBJ2-5, with a tentative D call TRBD2 (5 bases). V was trimmed by 0 bases and J by 5 bases, leaving 10 bases between them. CDR1 DFQATT and CDR2 SNEGSKA come from the germline V gene (reference sequence). The CDR3 totals 13 residues. DNA for the CDR3: TGCAGTGCTAGAGATAGTGGGAGCGAGACCCAGTACTTC. Its translation: CSARDSGSETQYF.

The chain links TRBV29-1 to TRBJ2-1; 8 nucleotides line up with TRBD1. This CDR3 region has 16 residues. Germline V gives CDR1 SQVTM, CDR2 ANQGSEA. With V trimmed by 5 bases and J by 5 bases, 14 bases remained unmatched. The CDR3 spells CSVTWTGHIRDNEQFF. CDR3 nucleotides: TGCAGCGTTACTTGGACAGGGCACATTAGAGACAATGAGCAGTTCTTC.

As regards this clonotype: This may be a read error, as it is one base from a much larger clone. V is TRBV28 and J is TRBJ2-1, with D perhaps matching TRBD1 (5 bases). V dropped 7 bases and J dropped 0 bases, with 7 bases sitting between them. Per germline, CDR1 MDHEN and CDR2 SYDVKM. This CDR3 is built from 13 residues. CDR3 nucleotides: TGTGCCAGCACCAGGGCCTCCTACAATGAGCAGTTCTTC. Translating gives CASTRASYNEQFF.

Of note for this clonotype: A read error may be the cause here, since a much bigger clone is one base away. This chain joins TRBV7-3 and TRBJ1-5; D call uncertain. Trimming took 7 bases from V and 4 from J, leaving 11 bases between them. This CDR3 has 13 residues. Germline loops: CDR1 SGHTA, CDR2 FQGTGA. The CDR3 sequence: CASMRDSNQPQHF. CDR3 DNA sequence: TGTGCCAGCATGAGGGATTCTAATCAGCCCCAGCATTTT.

Ten or more counts support this clonotype. The chain links TRBV11-2 to TRBJ2-4; a weak D match, TRBD1 (5 bases). CDR3 size: 12 residues. Germline V CDR1 and CDR2: SGHAT, FQNNGV. V was trimmed by 7 bases and J by 8 bases, leaving 12 bases between them. The CDR3 protein is CASTPQGYIQYF. In DNA form, the CDR3 reads TGTGCCAGCACACCCCAGGGATACATTCAGTACTTC.

This clonotype was found many times. V usage is TRBV12-3 or TRBV12-4 and J usage is TRBJ1-2; the D is unclear. The CDR3 has 13 amino acids. Between the trimmed V and J ends, which lost 3 bases and 2 bases, there was a span of 7 bases. As DNA, the CDR3 is TGTGCCAGCAGTTTGGGAAGGAACTATGGCTACACCTTC. Translating gives CASSLGRNYGYTF.

This clonotype appeared many times. V and J are TRBV20-1 and TRBJ1-6, with no clear D. The CDR3 length is 13 residues. Trimming left V 3 bases short and J 10 bases short, with 13 bases between. Germline assignment: CDR1 DFQATT and CDR2 SNEGSKA (reference sequence). CDR3 nucleotides: TGCAGTGCTAGTGTGGAGCCCGGGTCACCCCTCCACTTT. It codes for CSASVEPGSPLHF.

This clonotype came up many times. V and J are TRBV6-5 and TRBJ1-1; D gene uncertain. Germline values: CDR1 MNHEY, CDR2 SVGAGI. This CDR3 spans 16 amino acids. Trimming left V 0 bases short and J 4 bases short, with 15 bases between. CDR3 region: CASSYSIRVRFTEAFF. The CDR3 nucleotides are TGTGCCAGCAGTTACTCGATAAGAGTACGGTTCACTGAAGCTTTCTTT.

This clonotype was counted many times. V and J are TRBV5-1 and TRBJ1-1; 9 bases are shared with TRBD1. The CDR3 loop spans 14 amino acids. The germline gives CDR1 SGHRS, CDR2 YFSETQ. J was trimmed by 5 bases and V by 2 bases; bases with no gene match: 4. CDR3 sequence (DNA): TGCGCCAGCAGCTTCGGACAGGGGAGGACTGAAGCTTTCTTT. This gives the protein CASSFGQGRTEAFF.

This clonotype was seen at least ten times. The chain employs TRBV12-3 or TRBV12-4 and TRBJ1-6; perhaps TRBD1 as D (5 bases). The CDR3 sequence is 14 residues long. V lost 3 bases and J lost 7, with 10 bases in between. Here the CDR3 reads CASSLSRANSPLHF. In DNA form, the CDR3 reads TGTGCCAGCAGTTTGTCCAGGGCCAATTCACCCCTCCACTTT.

This clonotype showed up many times. V is TRBV20-1 and J is TRBJ2-7; D remains ambiguous. Germline-derived CDR1 and CDR2 are DFQATT and SNEGSKA (reference sequence). CDR3 size: 12 residues. V dropped 0 bases and J dropped 3 bases, with 6 bases sitting between them. CDR3 nucleotide sequence: TGCAGTGCTAGAGATCAGGTCTACGAGCAGTACTTC. Protein: CSARDQVYEQYF.

This clonotype came up many times. This chain connects TRBV29-1 to TRBJ1-1, with D perhaps matching TRBD1 (6 bases). The CDR3 is made up of 13 amino acids. Germline V lookup: CDR1 SQVTM, CDR2 ANQGSEA. V was pared by 5 bases and J by 7 bases, with 17 bases between. CDR3 protein: CSVMDSSRDEAFF. CDR3 nucleotides: TGCAGCGTTATGGACAGCTCACGGGATGAAGCTTTCTTT.

This clonotype was observed many times. The V gene is TRBV12-3 or TRBV12-4, the J gene TRBJ1-4; 8 bases are shared with TRBD1. V trimming: 6 bases; J trimming: 4 bases; junction bases outside the gene matches: 4. The CDR3 runs 14 residues. The CDR3 sequence: CASSRGQDNEKLFF. Written as DNA, the CDR3 is TGTGCCAGCAGCCGGGGACAGGATAATGAAAAACTGTTTTTT.

The chain carries TRBV6-1 and TRBJ2-1, with 8 bases lining up with TRBD2. CDR1 is MNHNS, CDR2 SASEGT, per germline. The CDR3 is 16 residues long. Losses at the gene ends were 5 bases for V and 6 bases for J; bases not matched to a gene: 12. The CDR3 region has the DNA TGTGCCAGCAGTCCGAGGCTAGCGGGCCTGGGCAATGAGCAGTTCTTC. This codes for CASSPRLAGLGNEQFF.

This rearrangement joins TRBV6-4 to TRBJ2-3; 8 bases fit TRBD2. Germline values: CDR1 MRHNA, CDR2 SNTAGT. The CDR3 loop spans 13 amino acids. The J segment lost 2 bases and the V segment lost 6 bases, leaving 1 base of the junction unmatched. Here the CDR3 reads CASSGGDTDTQYF. The DNA of the CDR3 is TGTGCCAGCAGCGGGGGGGACACAGATACGCAGTATTTT.

This clonotype was seen ten or more times. The V call is TRBV20-1, the J call TRBJ1-1; TRBD1 might be the D (5 bases). The V gene lost 3 bases and the J gene lost 4 bases, with 15 bases spanning the gap. The CDR3 is 14 residues long. Per germline, CDR1 DFQATT and CDR2 SNEGSKA (reference sequence). The CDR3 DNA reads as TGCAGTGCTAGTAGGGGTACAAAGGGCACTGAAGCTTTCTTT. Translating it yields CSASRGTKGTEAFF.

In this sample, this clonotype turned up many times. The chain couples TRBV10-3 to TRBJ2-5; D ambiguous. Trimming removed 4 bases at V and 1 base at J, with 10 bases between. Germline V gene sequence: CDR1 ENHRY, CDR2 SYGVKD. The CDR3 loop spans 14 amino acids. The CDR3: CAISADESQETQYF. The CDR3 DNA is TGTGCCATCAGTGCGGATGAATCCCAAGAGACCCAGTACTTC.

This clonotype was seen a handful of times. The rearrangement links TRBV6-5 to TRBJ2-3, with D tentatively TRBD1 (6 bases). The CDR3 runs 17 residues. Trimming shortened V by 6 bases and J by 4 bases, and 23 bases separated the two germline ends. CDR1 is MNHEY and CDR2 is SVGAGI in the germline V gene. CDR3 in DNA: TGTGCCAGCAGATCATCTAACCCACAGGGAATAGCAGATACGCAGTATTTT. This codes for CASRSSNPQGIADTQYF.